This T cell receptor (beta chain) emerged from a study of cytomegalovirus exposure and HLA in healthy donors. Study as a whole: An early release of data contained 75 million to 100 million unique TCRs, which came from HLA-typed donors. Study-wide findings and caveats: Most observed TCR sequences were rare, whereas some public TCRs were detected in many donors.

V gave up 7 bases and J gave up 0 bases; unmatched junction bases: 8. This CDR3 has 15 residues. The germline V gene encodes CDR1 MNHNS and CDR2 SASEGT. Though nominally healthy at sampling, donors likely had unrecorded immune exposures. There are a few counts of this clone. The antigen is undetermined. PCR involved 60 Vbeta and 13 Jbeta primers. TCRdb keeps only in-frame clones here, not all; method: immunoSEQ multiplex PCR. The sample has over 150,000 clones; just under 80% are singletons. The J gene is TRBJ1-2, the V gene TRBV6-1, with 7 bases lining up with TRBD1. This receptor was obtained from a woman between 45 and 60 years old in good health and CMV-seropositive. Source material: PBMCs. The CDR3 coding sequence is TGTGCCAGCACCACAGGGGACAGCACTAACTATGGCTACACCTTC. This encodes CASTTGDSTNYGYTF.